This T cell receptor (beta chain) appears in the sequencing data of a study of cytomegalovirus exposure and HLA in healthy donors. Per germline, CDR1 LNHNV and CDR2 YYDKDF (reference sequence). The CDR3 length is 17 residues. Germline trimming cut 6 bases from V and 8 bases from J; bases unmatched to any gene: 16. Study-level points and caveats: HLA alleles showed associations with approximately 15,000 TCR beta sequences in a later analysis, at a 0.05 false discovery rate.

Those who donated were healthy bone marrow donors. About this clone itself: Its antigen remains unidentified.

Primers for the PCR totalled 60 Vbeta and 13 Jbeta. TCRdb's table, derived via immunoSEQ multiplex PCR, lists solely in-frame clones and lacks some. Among under 150,000 clones listed, roughly 79% were seen once. The chain employs TRBV15 and TRBJ1-4, with 9 bases fitting TRBD1. Sequencing was performed on PBMCs. The receptor was derived from a woman aged 35 to 49 in good health and CMV-seronegative. Here the CDR3 DNA reads TGTGCCACCAGTCCGCCGACAGGGGGGGCGGCTGGAGAAAAACTGTTTTTT. As protein: CATSPPTGGAAGEKLFF.